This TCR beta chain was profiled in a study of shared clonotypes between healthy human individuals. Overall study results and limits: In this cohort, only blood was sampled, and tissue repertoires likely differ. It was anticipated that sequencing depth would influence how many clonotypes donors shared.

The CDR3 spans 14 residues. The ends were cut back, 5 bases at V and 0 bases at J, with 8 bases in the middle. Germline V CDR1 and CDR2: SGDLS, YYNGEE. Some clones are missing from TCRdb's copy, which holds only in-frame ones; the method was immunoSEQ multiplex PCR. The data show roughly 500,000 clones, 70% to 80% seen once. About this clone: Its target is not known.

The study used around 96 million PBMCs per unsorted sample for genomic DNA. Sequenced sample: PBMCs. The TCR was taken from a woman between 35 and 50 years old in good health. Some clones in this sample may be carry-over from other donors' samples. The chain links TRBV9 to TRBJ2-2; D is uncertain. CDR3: CASRGSANTGELFF. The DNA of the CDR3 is TGTGCCAGCAGGGGGTCAGCGAACACCGGGGAGCTGTTTTTT.